What follows are 17 T cell receptor beta chains derived from one specimen sequenced in a study of technical replicates of blood from several donors (dated by TCRdb to about 2017). Library construction relied on the immunoSEQ multiplex PCR assay. Entries here come from immuneACCESS through TCRdb and include only in-frame sequences with V and J called. Some clones fail to appear in such tables; in the studies checked, an unresolved V gene covers under half of the shortfall, and the cause of the remainder is unknown. Within this sample are 40,000 to 60,000 clones, with 70% to 90% of them counted one time only. The ten largest make up 5.5% to 6.5% of the sample. Source material: PBMCs. The receptors were sampled from a human donor in good health. Some clones in this sample may be carry-over from other donors' samples.

V is TRBV19 and J is TRBJ2-7, with TRBD1 matching over 8 bases. This CDR3 spans 15 amino acids. CDR1 LNHDA and CDR2 SQIVND come from the germline V gene (reference sequence). V was pared by 3 bases and J by 1 base, with 5 bases of the junction left unmatched. DNA for the CDR3: TGTGCCAGTAGTATTGGGACAGGTCCGTCCTACGAGCAGTACTTC. Translated: CASSIGTGPSYEQYF.

The J gene is TRBJ2-5, the V gene TRBV9; the D is unclear. V lost 0 bases and J lost 5, with 14 bases in between. The CDR3 runs to 15 residues. The germline V gene encodes CDR1 SGDLS and CDR2 YYNGEE. CDR3 region: CASSVVGGPDETQYF. In DNA, the CDR3 is TGTGCCAGCAGCGTAGTTGGCGGTCCTGATGAGACCCAGTACTTC.

This chain's CDR3 is CASSFFTRGGSNEQFF. CDR3 coding DNA: TGTGCCAGCAGCTTCTTCACGAGGGGGGGGTCAAATGAGCAGTTCTTC. This chain joins TRBV7-2 and TRBJ2-1; tentatively, D is TRBD2 (7 bases). The ends were cut back, 3 bases at V and 7 bases at J, with 19 bases in the middle. The CDR3 loop spans 16 amino acids. Germline CDR1 reads SGHTA; CDR2 reads FQGNSA.

In its sample, this clone was seen a few times. The J gene is TRBJ2-2, the V gene TRBV4-1, with D possibly TRBD1 on 5 matching bases. The CDR3 runs 15 residues. CDR1 and CDR2 (germline): MGHRA, YSYEKL. V dropped 1 base and J dropped 5 bases, with 11 bases sitting between them. This CDR3 is CASSQAPGLTGELFF. In nucleotides, the CDR3 is TGCGCCAGCAGCCAAGCTCCAGGGTTAACCGGGGAGCTGTTTTTT.

The V gene is TRBV9, the J gene TRBJ2-5, with 8 bases aligning to TRBD2. In germline, CDR1 is SGDLS, CDR2 YYNGEE. The CDR3 sequence is 14 residues long. V shed 4 bases, J shed 5 bases, and the junction held 7 bases outside the gene matches. Written as DNA, the CDR3 is TGTGCCAGCAGCCCCTCGGGGGGGTGGGAGACCCAGTACTTC. Its protein product is CASSPSGGWETQYF.

The rearrangement uses TRBV7-8 and TRBJ2-7, with D possibly TRBD1 on 6 matching bases. Per germline, CDR1 SGHVS and CDR2 FQNEAQ. Trimming pared 5 bases from V and 2 bases from J, leaving 10 bases between. This CDR3 region has 13 residues. CDR3 region: CASSQDRPYEQYF. The CDR3 DNA is TGTGCCAGCAGCCAAGACAGGCCCTACGAGCAGTACTTC. Supplemented by reference TRBV7-8 and TRBJ2-7, the full variable domain reads GAGVSQSPRYKVAKRGQDVALRCDPISGHVSLFWYQQALGQGPEFLTYFQNEAQLDKSGLPSDRFFAERPEGSVSTLKIQRTQQEDSAVYLCASSQDRPYEQYFGPGTRLTVT.

The rearrangement joins TRBV2 to TRBJ2-7; TRBD2 matches 14 bases. The V and J ends lost 8 bases and 5 bases, in that order; junction bases with no gene match: 14. From germline, CDR1 is SNHLY and CDR2 FYNNEI. CDR3 length: 17 residues. CDR3 DNA sequence: TGTGCCAGCTGGGACCCGAGGACTAGCGGGAGGTCCCACGAGCAGTACTTC. Protein: CASWDPRTSGRSHEQYF. The whole variable domain, filled in from reference TRBV2 and TRBJ2-7, reads EPEVTQTPSHQVTQMGQEVILRCVPISNHLYFYWYRQILGQKVEFLVSFYNNEISEKSEIFDDQFSVERPDGSNFTLKIRSTKLEDSAMYFCASWDPRTSGRSHEQYFGPGTRLTVT.

The genes are TRBV6-5 and TRBJ1-2; tentatively, D is TRBD1 (5 bases). The CDR3 has 15 residues. The germline V and J ends were trimmed by 0 bases and 8 bases, with 16 bases remaining between them. From germline, CDR1 is MNHEY and CDR2 SVGAGI. The CDR3 bases are TGTGCCAGCAGTTACTCGTTTCAAGGGGCAAGAGGCTACACCTTC. Translated: CASSYSFQGARGYTF.

The chain has TRBV5-1 and TRBJ1-2; D gene ambiguous. The V gene's germline CDR1 is SGHRS and CDR2 YFSETQ. Trimming removed 1 base at V and 8 bases at J, with 15 bases between. This CDR3 is built from 14 residues. The CDR3 nucleotides read TGCGCCAGCAGCTTGCCCGCTGGCGGGGAGGGCTACACCTTC. It yields the protein CASSLPAGGEGYTF.

This chain uses TRBV4-1 with TRBJ2-2; 7 bases are shared with TRBD2. V lost 1 base, J lost 0 bases, and 2 bases stayed unmatched. From germline, CDR1 is MGHRA and CDR2 YSYEKL. The CDR3 sequence is 16 residues long. Here the CDR3 DNA reads TGCGCCAGCAGCCAAGTAGCGGGTACGAACACCGGGGAGCTGTTTTTT. It codes for CASSQVAGTNTGELFF.

This chain uses TRBV6-4 with TRBJ2-3, with TRBD1 matching 9 bases. The CDR3 extends over 13 amino acids. CDR1 is MRHNA, CDR2 SNTAGT, per germline. Trimming cost V 8 bases and J 3 bases; bases outside gene matches: 3. DNA for the CDR3: TGTGCCAGCTCCGGACAGGGGACAGATACGCAGTATTTT. Encoded protein: CASSGQGTDTQYF.

The chain links TRBV4-1 to TRBJ2-3; D remains unclear. The V end lost 2 bases, the J end lost 6 bases, and 18 bases lay between the germline ends. Per the germline V gene, CDR1 is MGHRA and CDR2 is YSYEKL. The CDR3 length is 16 residues. DNA of the CDR3: TGCGCCAGCAGCCAACAACTTACCGCCGGTATGGATACGCAGTATTTT. Its translation: CASSQQLTAGMDTQYF.

The V and J genes are TRBV6-5 and TRBJ1-1; unclear D gene. The CDR3 has 14 residues. The germline V gene has CDR1 MNHEY and CDR2 SVGAGI. V was clipped by 5 bases and J by 2 bases, with 12 bases between them. The CDR3 coding sequence is TGTGCCAGCAGTCCCCAAACCTACAACACTGAAGCTTTCTTT. It is translated as CASSPQTYNTEAFF.

This sequence joins TRBV10-3 and TRBJ1-6; tentative D call: TRBD1 (6 bases). V lost 6 bases and J lost 5, with 11 bases in between. The CDR3 sequence is 14 residues long. Germline V gives CDR1 ENHRY, CDR2 SYGVKD. The CDR3 region is CAISRGADNSPLHF. CDR3 DNA sequence: TGTGCCATCAGCAGGGGAGCGGATAATTCACCCCTCCACTTT.

The V and J genes are TRBV7-8 and TRBJ2-3, with 7 bases identical to TRBD1. With 5 bases clipped from V and 4 bases from J, the junction kept 6 bases outside the gene matches. This CDR3 comprises 14 residues. Germline lookup yields CDR1 SGHVS and CDR2 FQNEAQ. The CDR3 bases are TGTGCCAGCAGCACCAACAGGGGCCCAGATACGCAGTATTTT. Amino acid sequence: CASSTNRGPDTQYF.

This chain connects TRBV7-8 to TRBJ2-7; 9 bases agree with TRBD2. V was pared by 2 bases and J by 3 bases, with 2 bases of the junction left unmatched. Germline CDR1 SGHVS, CDR2 FQNEAQ. The CDR3 extends over 14 amino acids. As DNA, the CDR3 is TGTGCCAGCAGCTTATCACTAGCGGGCTACGAGCAGTACTTC. It encodes CASSLSLAGYEQYF.

V gene TRBV4-1 combines with J gene TRBJ2-7; TRBD2 aligns across 8 bases. The length of the CDR3 is 14 residues. Germline loops: CDR1 MGHRA, CDR2 YSYEKL. The trim removed 1 base at V and 7 bases at J, leaving 6 bases unmatched. Here the CDR3 reads CASSQGTSFEEQYF. The CDR3 bases are TGCGCCAGCAGCCAAGGGACTAGCTTTGAAGAGCAGTACTTC.